This entry lists 10 T cell receptor beta chains sequenced from one sample in a study of blood T cell repertoires in COVID-19. Measured with immunoSEQ multiplex PCR; TCRdb has only the in-frame clones, and not every one. The sample carries about 180,000 clones, about 86% recorded once. The sequenced material came from peripheral blood. The receptors were sampled from a woman in her twenties or thirties with active or convalescent COVID-19.

Only one count was recorded for this clone. The chain links TRBV19 to TRBJ1-4; 7 nucleotides line up with TRBD1. With 11 bases clipped from V and 8 bases from J, the junction kept 11 bases outside the gene matches. The CDR3 has 13 residues. Germline V lookup: CDR1 LNHDA, CDR2 SQIVND (reference sequence). The CDR3 loop is CASGHRGDEKLFF. The CDR3 DNA follows: TGTGCCTCCGGTCACAGGGGAGACGAAAAACTGTTTTTT.

V gene TRBV24-1 combines with J gene TRBJ2-7; TRBD1 matches 9 bases. V lost 5 bases and J lost 4; bases outside the gene matches: 5. Germline CDR1 and CDR2: KGHDR and SFDVKD. This CDR3 spans 14 amino acids. Written as DNA, the CDR3 is TGTGCCACCAGTGGGGGGGACAGGGCTTACGAGCAGTACTTC. Amino acid sequence: CATSGGDRAYEQYF.

This sequence joins TRBV7-9 and TRBJ2-1; TRBD1 matches 7 bases. Germline V lookup: CDR1 SEHNR, CDR2 FQNEAQ (reference sequence). The CDR3 is made up of 15 amino acids. Unmatched junction bases numbered 4, after V lost 5 bases and J lost 0 bases. For the CDR3, the DNA is TGTGCCAGCAGCATACGACAGGGCTCCTACAATGAGCAGTTCTTC. This codes for CASSIRQGSYNEQFF.

This clone was found a few times. The chain uses TRBV27 and TRBJ2-3; a possible D gene is TRBD1 (6 bases). The germline V and J ends were trimmed by 5 bases and 9 bases, with 18 bases remaining between them. This CDR3 contains 14 residues. CDR1 and CDR2 from the germline V gene are MNHEY and SMNVEV (reference sequence). CDR3 amino acids: CASSPTTGPTTQYF. CDR3 in DNA: TGTGCCAGCAGTCCAACGACAGGACCTACAACGCAGTATTTT.

V is TRBV5-1 and J is TRBJ1-3, with a weak D call TRBD1 (5 bases). Germline V gene data show CDR1 as SGHRS and CDR2 as YFSETQ. The CDR3 has 17 residues. The V gene lost 0 bases and the J gene lost 0 bases, with 13 bases spanning the gap. DNA of the CDR3: TGCGCCAGCAGCTTGGGCCCCCCGACAGTCTCTGGAAACACCATATATTTT. The encoded protein is CASSLGPPTVSGNTIYF.

V gene TRBV6-5 combines with J gene TRBJ2-3, with TRBD1 identical over 9 bases. The CDR3 is 15 residues long. Germline V CDR1 and CDR2: MNHEY, SVGAGI. With V trimmed by 8 bases and J by 2 bases, 8 bases remained unmatched. The CDR3 spells CASGTGQGITDTQYF. The CDR3, as DNA: TGTGCCAGCGGGACGGGACAGGGAATCACAGATACGCAGTATTTT.

This clone appeared a few times. The chain links TRBV6-6 to TRBJ1-1; 7 positions match TRBD1. This CDR3 is built from 15 residues. With 5 bases clipped from V and 10 bases from J, the junction kept 16 bases outside the gene matches. CDR1 MNHNY and CDR2 SVGAGI come from the germline V gene (reference sequence). CDR3 residues: CASSNRQGPRSRAFF. CDR3 in DNA: TGTGCCAGCAGTAACCGACAGGGACCGAGAAGTCGAGCTTTCTTT.

This clone appeared once. The chain is built from TRBV11-3 and TRBJ2-1; 10 nucleotides line up with TRBD2. Germline assignment: CDR1 SGHNT and CDR2 YENEEA. The CDR3 spans 15 residues. J was trimmed by 4 bases and V by 8 bases; bases with no gene match: 8. The CDR3 protein is CASSRTSGIYNEQFF. CDR3 in DNA: TGTGCCAGCTCCCGGACTAGCGGAATATACAATGAGCAGTTCTTC.

CDR3 loop: CASSLWNSGSASEQFF. CDR3 bases: TGTGCCAGCAGTTTGTGGAATTCCGGGAGCGCCAGTGAGCAGTTCTTC. V and J are TRBV28 and TRBJ2-1, with D possibly matching TRBD2 (6 bases). The CDR3 covers 16 residues. V was clipped by 3 bases and J by 9 bases, with 21 bases between them. Per the germline V gene, CDR1 is MDHEN and CDR2 is SYDVKM.

The chain has TRBV4-2 and TRBJ1-1; 7 bases agree with TRBD1. Trimming took 0 bases from V and 3 from J; bases not matched to a gene: 7. CDR3 length: 16 amino acids. The V gene's germline CDR1 is LGHNA and CDR2 YNFKEQ. The DNA for the CDR3 is TGTGCCAGCAGCCAAGAAGGGGGCAGAGGATACACTGAAGCTTTCTTT. This translates into CASSQEGGRGYTEAFF.